Listed here is a single T cell receptor (beta chain). Germline V lookup: CDR1 SGHNT, CDR2 YENEEA. V lost 5 bases to trimming and J lost 4 bases, with 10 bases between them. The CDR3 is 13 amino acids. This sample is part of a study of cytomegalovirus exposure and HLA in healthy donors. Vbeta (60) and Jbeta (13) primers were used in the PCR. Profiling relied on immunoSEQ multiplex PCR, and the TCRdb table lists in-frame clones only, not all of them. In the table there are some 150,000 clones, roughly 80% of which are singletons. The receptor was isolated from a man aged 25-45 years in good health and CMV-seropositive. J is TRBJ2-3 and V is TRBV11-3, with D perhaps TRBD2 (6 bases). Sequenced input: PBMCs. CDR3: CASSPTGADTQYF. Written as DNA, the CDR3 is TGTGCCAGCAGCCCGACGGGGGCAGATACGCAGTATTTT.